The 17 T cell receptor beta chains below were found in one sample sequenced in a study of OX40 agonist ivuxolimab in advanced cancers. Library preparation used the immunoSEQ multiplex PCR assay. Sourced from immuneACCESS, this table was stored by TCRdb with only in-frame sequences that have V and J called. A share of the clones is absent; for the studies checked, an unresolved V gene accounts for under half, and the remainder has no known explanation. The sample yields around 55,000 clones; approximately 80% were counted once. The ten largest clonotypes hold 5.5% to 7% of the sample. The sequencing used CD4+ or CD8+ T cells sorted from blood, collected in a trial of the OX40 agonist ivuxolimab. The receptors originated from an adult with an advanced solid tumor such as melanoma, head and neck, liver or kidney cancer.

The chain joins TRBV5-6 to TRBJ1-2; perhaps TRBD1 as D (6 bases). CDR1 and CDR2 from the germline V gene are SGHDT and YYEEEE. V gave up 1 base and J gave up 3 bases, with 7 bases separating them. The CDR3 length is 13 residues. CDR3 residues: CASSLRGYYGYTF. The CDR3 DNA reads as TGTGCCAGCAGCTTGAGGGGGTACTATGGCTACACCTTC. Looking up the rest from reference TRBV5-6 and TRBJ1-2 gives the full variable domain: DAGVTQSPTHLIKTRGQQVTLRCSPKSGHDTVSWYQQALGQGPQFIFQYYEEEERQRGNFPDRFSGHQFPNYSSELNVNALLLGDSALYLCASSLRGYYGYTFGSGTRLTVV.

CDR3 nucleotide sequence: TGTGCCAGCAGCTTCCTTAGGCAGGTCGGTGAGCAGTTCTTC. Protein sequence: CASSFLRQVGEQFF. V is TRBV5-8 and J is TRBJ2-1; D ambiguous. The CDR3 runs 14 residues. The V end lost 2 bases, the J end lost 9 bases, and 15 bases lay between the germline ends. Germline V gene sequence: CDR1 SGHTS, CDR2 YDEGEE.

This clone turned up a few times. The genes are TRBV12-5 and TRBJ1-1; D remains unclear. CDR1 is LGHNT and CDR2 is FRNRAP in the germline V gene. The CDR3 is 15 residues long. Trimming removed 0 bases at V and 4 bases at J, with 12 bases between. CDR3 bases: TGTGCTAGTGGTTTGGTACGGGAAATGATCACTGAAGCTTTCTTT. It codes for CASGLVREMITEAFF.

The V and J genes are TRBV7-4 and TRBJ1-4, with unresolved D. Germline values: CDR1 SGHVT, CDR2 SQSDAQ. The V gene lost 1 base and the J gene lost 0 bases, with 9 bases spanning the gap. CDR3 size: 16 residues. The CDR3 loop reads CASSLESPTTNEKLFF. The CDR3 DNA reads TGTGCCAGCAGCTTAGAATCACCGACAACTAATGAAAAACTGTTTTTT.

V gene TRBV2 combines with J gene TRBJ2-3, with 13 bases identical to TRBD2. This CDR3 is 14 amino acids long. The trim removed 9 bases at V and 8 bases at J, leaving 8 bases unmatched. Per the germline V gene, CDR1 is SNHLY and CDR2 is FYNNEI. CDR3 amino acids: CASAGTSGIGTQYF. The CDR3 nucleotides read TGTGCCAGTGCCGGGACTAGCGGGATTGGTACGCAGTATTTT.

The V and J genes are TRBV28 and TRBJ2-3, with D perhaps assigned TRBD1 or TRBD2 (6 bases each). Germline CDR1 is MDHEN and CDR2 is SYDVKM. The CDR3 loop spans 15 amino acids. Trimming removed 1 base from V and 2 bases from J, with 10 bases in between. DNA for the CDR3: TGTGCCAGCAGTTTATTAGGGGGGAACACAGATACGCAGTATTTT. It encodes CASSLLGGNTDTQYF. Drawing the rest from reference TRBV28 and TRBJ2-3, the complete variable domain is DVKVTQSSRYLVKRTGEKVFLECVQDMDHENMFWYRQDPGLGLRLIYFSYDVKMKEKGDIPEGYSVSREKKERFSLILESASTNQTSMYLCASSLLGGNTDTQYFGPGTRLTVL.

For this clone: Within the sample, other DNA sequences also encode this same CDR3. This CDR3 reads CASSLQGYSQETQYF. The CDR3 DNA reads as TGCGCCAGCAGCTTACAGGGGTATAGCCAAGAGACCCAGTACTTC. V and J are TRBV5-1 and TRBJ2-5; 7 positions match TRBD1. CDR3 size: 15 residues. Looked up from germline, CDR1 is SGHRS and CDR2 is YFSETQ. V lost 2 bases and J lost 1; bases outside the gene matches: 5.

The chain couples TRBV5-4 to TRBJ2-7, with D possibly being TRBD1 or TRBD2 (5 bases each). V gave up 0 bases and J gave up 12 bases, with 13 bases separating them. The CDR3 has 12 residues. Germline CDR1 SGHNT, CDR2 YYREEE (reference sequence). The CDR3 spells CASSLGGRDPYF. The CDR3 region has the DNA TGTGCCAGCAGCTTGGGGGGTCGGGACCCGTACTTC.

This clone was seen just once. The rearrangement uses TRBV10-1 and TRBJ2-1; 10 bases align to TRBD2. The CDR3 totals 14 residues. From germline, CDR1 is WNHNN and CDR2 SYGVQD (reference sequence). Trimming cost V 3 bases and J 10 bases; bases outside gene matches: 6. For the CDR3, the DNA is TGCGCCAGCAGTGATGCTAGCGGGAGACGGGAGCAGTTCTTC. Protein product: CASSDASGRREQFF.

This chain joins TRBV12-5 and TRBJ2-2, with D unclear. The CDR3 spans 13 residues. Germline V lookup: CDR1 LGHNT, CDR2 FRNRAP. V lost 8 bases to trimming and J lost 5 bases, with 12 bases between them. CDR3 sequence reads: CASNDGNTGELFF. CDR3 nucleotides: TGTGCTAGTAACGACGGAAATACCGGGGAGCTGTTTTTT.

The DNA for the CDR3 is TGTGCCAGCAGCCAAGTGGGAGAAGCAAGGGATGCTTTCTTT. Translated: CASSQVGEARDAFF. This chain joins TRBV14 and TRBJ1-1; D call uncertain. The V end lost 1 base, the J end lost 11 bases, and 17 bases lay between the germline ends. Germline lookup yields CDR1 SGHDN and CDR2 FVKESK. This CDR3 is 14 amino acids long.

The rearrangement joins TRBV4-2 to TRBJ2-1; D remains ambiguous. The CDR3 totals 14 residues. Per the germline V gene, CDR1 is LGHNA and CDR2 is YNFKEQ. The V and J ends lost 1 base and 15 bases respectively, with 19 bases between them. Here the CDR3 reads CASSQVTDPKGRFF. In DNA, the CDR3 is TGTGCCAGCAGCCAAGTGACGGACCCTAAGGGTCGGTTCTTC.

V usage is TRBV5-4 and J usage is TRBJ1-1, with D unresolved. Trimming cost V 4 bases and J 0 bases, with 7 bases left between them. Germline loops: CDR1 SGHNT, CDR2 YYREEE (reference sequence). This CDR3 has 13 amino acids. CDR3 DNA sequence: TGTGCCAGCAGCCTGAAAATGAACACTGAAGCTTTCTTT. Amino acid sequence: CASSLKMNTEAFF.

The chain has TRBV21-1 and TRBJ1-1; whether TRBD1, the table's D call, matches the DNA was not checked. TRBV21-1 constitutes a pseudogene. There are 17 residues in the CDR3. Here the CDR3 reads CASRSLRQGKEDTEAFF. Written as DNA, the CDR3 is TGTGCCAGCAGGTCATTAAGACAGGGGAAGGAGGACACTGAAGCTTTCTTT.

This clone was seen only a few times. J is TRBJ2-7 and V is TRBV28; 12 bases are a match to TRBD1. CDR1 is MDHEN, CDR2 SYDVKM, per germline. After removal of 2 bases from V and 6 bases from J, the junction contained 8 bases not matched to a gene. This CDR3 is 16 amino acids long. The CDR3 spells CASSLGPGQGAFEQYF. The CDR3 DNA follows: TGTGCCAGCAGTTTAGGGCCGGGACAGGGGGCTTTCGAGCAGTACTTC.

The chain is built from TRBV7-6 and TRBJ2-7; 7 positions agree with TRBD1. This CDR3 region has 13 residues. In germline, CDR1 is SGHVS, CDR2 FNYEAQ. After removal of 5 bases from V and 9 bases from J, the junction contained 10 bases not matched to a gene. The CDR3 nucleotides are TGTGCCAGCAGCAGGGGACAGAACAAGGGGCAGTACTTC. The encoded protein is CASSRGQNKGQYF.

The J gene is TRBJ2-5, the V gene TRBV28; 11 bases are a match to TRBD2. The J call could be wrong; TRBJ2-7 is a better fit for the DNA end. CDR3 length: 14 residues. CDR1 and CDR2 from the germline V gene are MDHEN and SYDVKM. CDR3: CASSRTSGSYEQYF. DNA of the CDR3: TGTGCCAGCAGTCGAACTAGCGGGAGCTACGAGCAGTACTTC.